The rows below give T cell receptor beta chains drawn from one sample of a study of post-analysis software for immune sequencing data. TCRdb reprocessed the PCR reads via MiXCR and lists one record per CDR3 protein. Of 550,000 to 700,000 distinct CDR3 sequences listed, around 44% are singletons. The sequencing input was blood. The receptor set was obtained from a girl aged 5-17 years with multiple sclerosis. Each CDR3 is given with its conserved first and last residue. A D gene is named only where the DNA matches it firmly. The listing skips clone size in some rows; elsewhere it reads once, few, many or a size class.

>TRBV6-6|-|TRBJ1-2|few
CASSRDSRANYGYTF
TGTGCCAGCAGCCGCGACAGCCGAGCTAACTATGGCTACACCTTC
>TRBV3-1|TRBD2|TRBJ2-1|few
CASSHTLADYNEQFF
TGTGCCAGTAGCCATACTCTAGCGGACTACAATGAGCAGTTCTTC
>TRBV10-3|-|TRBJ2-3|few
CAISVRRRTDTQYF
TGTGCCATCAGTGTACGCAGACGCACAGATACGCAGTATTTT
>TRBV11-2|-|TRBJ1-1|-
CASSLAFRGGWTEAFF
TGTGCCAGCAGCTTAGCCTTTCGGGGCGGGTGGACTGAAGCTTTCTTT
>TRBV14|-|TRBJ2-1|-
CASSPLISYNEQFF
TGTGCCAGCAGCCCTTTAATCTCCTACAATGAGCAGTTCTTC
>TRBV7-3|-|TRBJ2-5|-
CASSSQPSETQYF
TGTGCCAGCAGCTCACAACCGTCAGAGACCCAGTACTTC
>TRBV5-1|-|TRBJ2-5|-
CASSLQGNEETQYF
TGCGCCAGCAGCTTACAGGGTAACGAAGAGACCCAGTACTTC
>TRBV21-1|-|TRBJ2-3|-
CASSPPGAYTDTQYF
TGTGCCAGCAGCCCGCCGGGGGCCTACACAGATACGCAGTATTTT
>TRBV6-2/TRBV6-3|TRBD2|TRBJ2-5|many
CASSYGTSGGKETQYF
TGTGCCAGCAGTTACGGGACTAGCGGGGGCAAAGAGACCCAGTACTTC
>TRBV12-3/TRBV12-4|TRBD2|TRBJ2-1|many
CASSSGAYNEQFF
TGTGCCTCTTCTAGCGGGGCATACAATGAGCAGTTCTTC
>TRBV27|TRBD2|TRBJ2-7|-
CASSYGGGLAGGEQYF
TGTGCCAGCAGTTATGGTGGGGGACTAGCGGGAGGAGAGCAGTACTTC
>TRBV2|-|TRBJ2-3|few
CAITAEGGTDTQYF
TGTGCCATCACAGCGGAGGGGGGCACAGATACGCAGTATTTT
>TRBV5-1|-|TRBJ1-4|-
CASSLGRLGDEKLFF
TGCGCCAGCAGCTTGGGACGCCTCGGAGATGAAAAACTGTTTTTT
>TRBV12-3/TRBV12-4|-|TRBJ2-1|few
CASQGTPIYNEQFF
TGTGCCAGCCAGGGGACTCCTATTTACAATGAGCAGTTCTTC
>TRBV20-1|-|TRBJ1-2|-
CSAKRNYGYTF
TGCAGTGCTAAGAGGAACTATGGCTACACCTTC
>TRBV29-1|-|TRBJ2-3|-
CSDDVDTQYF
TGCAGCGACGACGTAGATACGCAGTATTTT
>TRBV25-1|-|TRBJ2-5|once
CASSESLFSETQYF
TGTGCCAGCAGTGAATCACTTTTTTCAGAGACCCAGTACTTC
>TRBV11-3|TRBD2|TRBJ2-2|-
CASSSHSGSRSGELFF
TGTGCCAGCAGTTCTCATAGCGGGAGTCGATCCGGGGAGCTGTTTTTT
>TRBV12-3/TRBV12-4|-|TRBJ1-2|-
CASSSGGYTF
TGTGCCAGCAGCTCGGGGGGCTACACCTTC
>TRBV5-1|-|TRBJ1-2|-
CASRDRLVYGCTF
TGCGCCAGCCGCGACAGGCTTGTTTATGGCTGCACCTTC
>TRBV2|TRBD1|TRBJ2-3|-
CASTRQGADTQYF
TGTGCCAGCACGCGGCAGGGGGCAGATACGCAGTATTTT
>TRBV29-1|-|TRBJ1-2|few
CSAKQGDGYTF
TGCAGCGCAAAACAGGGTGATGGCTACACCTTC
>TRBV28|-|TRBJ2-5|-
CASTELARVNQETQYF
TGTGCCAGCACCGAACTCGCCAGGGTCAATCAAGAGACCCAGTACTTC
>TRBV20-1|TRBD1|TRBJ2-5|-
CSARDVGQPKETQYF
TGCAGTGCTAGAGATGTGGGACAGCCTAAAGAGACCCAGTACTTC
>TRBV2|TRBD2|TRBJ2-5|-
CAIPGLAGEETQYF
TGTGCCATTCCGGGACTAGCGGGAGAAGAGACCCAGTACTTC
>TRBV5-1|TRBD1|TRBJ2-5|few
CASSGTGLQGETQYF
TGCGCCAGCAGCGGGACAGGACTACAGGGAGAGACCCAGTACTTC
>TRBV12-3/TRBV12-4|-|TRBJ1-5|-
CASSQGSSQPQHF
TGTGCCAGCAGTCAAGGGAGTTCTCAGCCCCAGCATTTT
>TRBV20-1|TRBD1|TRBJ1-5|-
CSARVGGTGGAGNQPQHF
TGCAGTGCTAGAGTAGGGGGGACAGGGGGCGCGGGCAATCAGCCCCAGCATTTT
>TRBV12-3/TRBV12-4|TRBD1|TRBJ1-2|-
CASSTLTGEGYTF
TGTGCCAGCAGTACCCTTACAGGGGAGGGCTACACCTTC
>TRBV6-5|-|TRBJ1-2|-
CASINPGGGGYGYTF
TGTGCCAGCATTAACCCCGGGGGCGGTGGCTATGGCTACACCTTC
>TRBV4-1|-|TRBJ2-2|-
CASSQRSGDANTGELFF
TGCGCCAGCAGCCAAAGGTCAGGGGACGCAAACACCGGGGAGCTGTTTTTT
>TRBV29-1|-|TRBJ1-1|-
CSAEGWDTEAFF
TGCAGCGCTGAAGGGTGGGACACTGAAGCTTTCTTT
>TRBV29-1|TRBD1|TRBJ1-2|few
CSVATGGYGYTF
TGCAGCGTTGCCACAGGGGGCTATGGCTACACCTTC
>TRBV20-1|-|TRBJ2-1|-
CSATGKINNEQFF
TGCAGTGCTACCGGGAAGATCAACAATGAGCAGTTCTTC
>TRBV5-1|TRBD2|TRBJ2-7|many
CASSLWGSGAAYEQYF
TGCGCCAGCAGCTTGTGGGGGAGCGGGGCGGCCTACGAGCAGTACTTC
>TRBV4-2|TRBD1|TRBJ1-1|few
CASSDEQGAYTEAFF
TGTGCCAGCAGCGATGAACAGGGGGCGTACACTGAAGCTTTCTTT
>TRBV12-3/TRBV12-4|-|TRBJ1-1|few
CASRPQGRTEAFF
TGTGCCAGCAGGCCCCAGGGACGCACTGAAGCTTTCTTT
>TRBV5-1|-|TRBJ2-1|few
CASGGGLGDNEQFF
TGCGCCAGCGGGGGAGGCCTCGGAGACAATGAGCAGTTCTTC
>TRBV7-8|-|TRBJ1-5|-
CASSLAARISNQPQHF
TGTGCCAGCAGCTTAGCGGCCAGAATTAGCAATCAGCCCCAGCATTTT
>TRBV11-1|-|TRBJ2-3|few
CASSFSSGHSTDTQYF
TGTGCCAGCAGCTTTAGTTCGGGACACAGCACAGATACGCAGTATTTT
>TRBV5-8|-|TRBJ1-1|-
CASSMDSHTEAFF
TGTGCCAGCAGCATGGACAGTCACACTGAAGCTTTCTTT
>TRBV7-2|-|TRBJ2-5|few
CASSLEGGTQVETQYF
TGTGCCAGCAGCCTTGAGGGGGGGACGCAAGTAGAGACCCAGTACTTC
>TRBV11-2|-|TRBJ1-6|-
CASSLGDSPLHF
TGTGCCAGCAGCTTAGGGGATTCACCCCTCCACTTT
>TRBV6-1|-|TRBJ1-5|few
CASSEGVRTQPQHF
TGTGCCAGCAGTGAAGGGGTGAGGACTCAGCCCCAGCATTTT
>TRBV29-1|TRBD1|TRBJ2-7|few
CSVVYAGQDYEQYF
TGCAGCGTTGTATATGCTGGACAGGACTACGAGCAGTACTTC
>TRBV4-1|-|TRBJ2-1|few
CASSQESLASNEQFF
TGCGCCAGCAGCCAAGAGTCCCTAGCATCCAATGAGCAGTTCTTC
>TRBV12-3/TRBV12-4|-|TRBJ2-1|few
CASSFPSSVPYNEQFF
TGTGCCAGCAGTTTCCCCAGTAGCGTCCCCTACAATGAGCAGTTCTTC
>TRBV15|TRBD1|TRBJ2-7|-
CATSRAGTDCEQYF
TGTGCCACCAGCAGGGCCGGGACAGACTGCGAGCAGTACTTC
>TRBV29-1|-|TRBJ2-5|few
CSCWGETQYF
TGCTCTTGTTGGGGGGAGACCCAGTACTTC
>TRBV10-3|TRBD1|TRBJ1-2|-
CAISDGTGSTNYGYTF
TGTGCCATCAGTGACGGGACAGGGAGCACTAACTATGGCTACACCTTC
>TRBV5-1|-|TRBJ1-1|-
CASSLDGLTEAFF
TGCGCCAGCAGCTTGGACGGCTTAACTGAAGCTTTCTTT
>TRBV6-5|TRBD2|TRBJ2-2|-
CASSRGLASTGELFF
TGTGCCAGCAGTCGGGGACTAGCATCCACCGGGGAGCTGTTTTTT